Sequencing of this TCR beta chain was carried out in a study of shared clonotypes between healthy human individuals. Study details: Per donor, three plates held CD4 naive cells, three held CD4 memory, two held CD8 naive and one held CD8 memory.

Healthy and HIV-negative, the adult donors had no recent acute infections or vaccinations. Samples underwent the assay at deep level. Assay: immunoSEQ multiplex PCR; the TCRdb copy retains only in-frame clones and omits some. The table lists 1.4 million or so clones, 97% to 99% of them singletons. Trimming left V 3 bases short and J 0 bases short, with 8 bases between. Germline CDR1 SGHKS, CDR2 YYEKEE (reference sequence). The CDR3 has 14 amino acids. This receptor was taken from a man aged 25-45 years in good health. Sample: naive CD4+ T cells sorted from blood. The subset here: CD45RA+ positively selected. V usage is TRBV5-5 and J usage is TRBJ2-3; D unresolved. The CDR3 protein is CASSYSPSTDTQYF. The CDR3 DNA reads as TGTGCCAGCAGCTATTCACCTAGCACAGATACGCAGTATTTT.